Following are 14 T cell receptor beta chains from one sample sequenced in a study of regulatory T cells in long-lasting Graves disease. Specified time point: persistent/refractory GD, antithyroid drugs over 5 years with positive TRAb. From RNA extracted from PBMCs, the TCR library was made. CDR3-region Arm-PCR and iRepertoire HTBI primers produced the TCR beta libraries. TCRdb called the multiplex PCR reads again in MiXCR, with one record for every CDR3 protein. The repertoire holds hundreds of thousands of distinct CDR3 sequences, with around 20% as singletons. Sequences were derived from peripheral blood mononuclear cells (PBMCs), sampled when the disease was refractory, from a patient treated with antithyroid drugs. The receptor set was obtained from a female donor with Graves disease.

Concerning this clonotype: One base away lies a much larger clone, so this may be a sequencing read error. This chain connects TRBV6-1 to TRBJ1-2; 7 bases align to TRBD1. Germline V gene lookup returns CDR1 MNHNS and CDR2 SASEGT. Germline trimming cut 5 bases from V and 7 bases from J; bases unmatched to any gene: 7. This CDR3 comprises 13 residues. The CDR3 DNA is TGTGCCAGCAGTACCAAGACAGGGTTTGGCTACACCTTC. Translated, it gives CASSTKTGFGYTF.

This clonotype showed up many times. The chain employs TRBV12-3 or TRBV12-4 and TRBJ2-2; a weak D match, TRBD2 (7 bases). Trimming removed 7 bases from V and 5 bases from J, with 17 bases in between. The length of the CDR3 is 15 residues. The CDR3 coding sequence is TGTGCCAGCACCCCCGGGGGGCTGAGGACCGGGGAGCTGTTTTTT. This codes for CASTPGGLRTGELFF.

This clonotype was seen many times. The chain has TRBV5-1 and TRBJ1-1; D may be TRBD1 (6 bases). CDR3 length: 16 residues. Germline CDR1 SGHRS, CDR2 YFSETQ. The ends were cut back, 2 bases at V and 1 base at J, with 15 bases in the middle. CDR3 bases: TGCGCCAGCAGCTTATCCCTCGACAGGAAGAACACTGAAGCTTTCTTT. Encoded protein: CASSLSLDRKNTEAFF.

The chain carries TRBV29-1 and TRBJ1-1, with D unresolved. The CDR3 runs to 13 residues. V lost 7 bases and J 5 bases, leaving 17 bases between the germline ends. The germline gives CDR1 SQVTM, CDR2 ANQGSEA. The CDR3: CSAKPLRATEAFF. Here the CDR3 DNA reads TGCAGCGCAAAACCTCTTAGGGCAACTGAAGCTTTCTTT. Drawing the rest from reference TRBV29-1 and TRBJ1-1, the complete variable domain is SAVISQKPSRDICQRGTSLTIQCQVDSQVTMMFWYRQQPGQSLTLIATANQGSEATYESGFVIDKFPISRPNLTFSTLTVSNMSPEDSSIYLCSAKPLRATEAFFGQGTRLTVV.

This clonotype was observed at least ten times. The chain joins TRBV2 to TRBJ2-7, with 8 bases fitting TRBD2. Trimming cost V 7 bases and J 2 bases; bases outside gene matches: 13. Germline CDR1 SNHLY, CDR2 FYNNEI. This CDR3 has 16 residues. In DNA form, the CDR3 reads TGTGCCAGCATGTCGACCAGACTAGCGCTAACCTACGAGCAGTACTTC. The encoded protein is CASMSTRLALTYEQYF.

The genes are TRBV5-1 and TRBJ1-6, with TRBD1 as a possible D gene (5 bases). The CDR3 has 15 amino acids. The V gene lost 0 bases and the J gene lost 5 bases, with 9 bases spanning the gap. Germline lookup yields CDR1 SGHRS and CDR2 YFSETQ. DNA of the CDR3: TGCGCCAGCAGCTTGGCGTGGGGGAATAATTCACCCCTCCACTTT. Its protein is CASSLAWGNNSPLHF.

In this sample, this clonotype turned up a few times. The V call is TRBV7-9, the J call TRBJ2-5; D is possibly TRBD2 (6 bases). V was cut by 0 bases and J by 1 base, with 12 bases left in between. The CDR3 totals 16 residues. CDR1 is SEHNR, CDR2 FQNEAQ, per germline (reference sequence). This CDR3 is CASSLAGRGGQETQYF. The DNA of the CDR3 is TGTGCCAGCAGCTTAGCAGGGCGGGGCGGCCAAGAGACCCAGTACTTC. The full variable domain, rest sourced from reference TRBV7-9 and TRBJ2-5, is DTGVSQNPRHKITKRGQNVTFRCDPISEHNRLYWYRQTLGQGPEFLTYFQNEAQLEKSRLLSDRFSAERPKGSFSTLEIQRTEQGDSAMYLCASSLAGRGGQETQYFGPGTRLLVL.

This clonotype was seen at least ten times. The rearrangement joins TRBV18 to TRBJ2-7; 8 bases are a match to TRBD1. V was pared by 8 bases and J by 2 bases, with 8 bases of the junction left unmatched. CDR3 length equals 14 residues. Germline CDR1 reads KGHSH; CDR2 reads LQKENI. The CDR3 here is CASSYLDRAYEQYF. CDR3 sequence (DNA): TGTGCCAGCAGTTACTTGGACAGGGCCTACGAGCAGTACTTC.

At least ten counts were recorded for this clonotype. This chain links TRBV24-1 with TRBJ2-5; TRBD1 is a possible D gene (6 bases). CDR1 KGHDR and CDR2 SFDVKD come from the germline V gene. The V gene lost 0 bases and the J gene lost 4 bases, with 8 bases spanning the gap. This CDR3 contains 14 residues. The CDR3 sequence is CATSDLGGGETQYF. The CDR3 DNA reads TGTGCCACCAGTGATTTGGGGGGCGGAGAGACCCAGTACTTC.

This clonotype was counted many times. For the CDR3, the DNA is TGTGCCAGCTCACCACAGACTGGGCAGGCGGGAAACTATGGCTACACCTTC. Residues: CASSPQTGQAGNYGYTF. This chain connects TRBV18 to TRBJ1-2; D call uncertain. The CDR3 extends over 17 amino acids. Germline V gives CDR1 KGHSH, CDR2 LQKENI. V was shortened by 1 base and J by 2 bases, with 17 bases between the two germline ends.

This clonotype was seen more than once but under ten times. This chain uses TRBV7-6 with TRBJ2-7; 8 positions match TRBD1. From germline, CDR1 is SGHVS and CDR2 FNYEAQ. The ends lost 5 bases at V and 0 bases at J; junction bases unmatched: 12. The CDR3 extends over 17 amino acids. The CDR3 sequence: CASSVHPGQGASYEQYF. The CDR3, as DNA: TGTGCCAGCAGCGTACACCCCGGACAGGGCGCCTCCTACGAGCAGTACTTC.

This clonotype was seen at least ten times. The gene calls are TRBV6-1 and TRBJ1-5; possible D gene TRBD1, 5 bases. Looked up from germline, CDR1 is MNHNS and CDR2 is SASEGT. Trimming removed 11 bases from V and 3 bases from J, with 14 bases in between. This CDR3 region has 13 residues. Written as DNA, the CDR3 is TGTGCCGTCGCGGACACATACAATCAGCCCCAGCATTTT. This gives the protein CAVADTYNQPQHF.

This clonotype appeared many times. This rearrangement joins TRBV15 to TRBJ2-5; TRBD2 matches at 9 bases. Germline V lookup: CDR1 LNHNV, CDR2 YYDKDF (reference sequence). The CDR3 is made up of 16 amino acids. After removal of 2 bases from V and 0 bases from J, the junction contained 4 bases not matched to a gene. CDR3 amino acids: CATSRPLAGYQETQYF. Here the CDR3 DNA reads TGTGCCACCAGCAGACCTCTAGCGGGATACCAAGAGACCCAGTACTTC.

This clonotype was detected a few times. The chain is built from TRBV12-3 or TRBV12-4 and TRBJ2-1; 7 bases are a match to TRBD2. Losses at the gene ends were 2 bases for V and 0 bases for J; bases not matched to a gene: 1. The CDR3 has 15 residues. For the CDR3, the DNA is TGTGCCAGCAGTTTACGCGGGAGCTCCTACAATGAGCAGTTCTTC. It is translated as CASSLRGSSYNEQFF.